The present T cell receptor beta chain was sequenced within a study of cytomegalovirus exposure and HLA in healthy donors. Study-wide background: Across around 400 genotyped donors, around 82% landed in the Caucasian-associated ancestry cluster.

There are a few counts of this clone. Its antigen is undetermined. Germline loops: CDR1 SGHTA, CDR2 FQGNSA. The CDR3 is 13 amino acids. Trimming removed 2 bases at V and 11 bases at J, with 15 bases between. Overall study findings and caveats: Later analysis associated a missense DCLRE1C variant with TCR beta V- and J-gene trimming.

PCR employed 60 Vbeta and 13 Jbeta primers. Libraries were prepared by immunoSEQ multiplex PCR; TCRdb keeps only in-frame clonotypes and omits some of them. The table records under 200,000 clones, roughly 80% of them present only once. The specimen was PBMCs. This TCR came from a woman between 25 and 40 years old in good health and CMV-seronegative. The chain joins TRBV7-2 to TRBJ1-1; D remains unclear. The DNA of the CDR3 is TGTGCCAGCAGCTTAAAACGGACTCTCAGGGCTTTCTTT. The encoded protein is CASSLKRTLRAFF.